A single sample is the source of the 2 T cell receptor beta chains below, sequenced in a study of beta chain features in type 1 diabetes. Investigators reverse transcribed all isolated RNA, so they sequenced expressed TCRB transcripts. The data were produced by immunoSEQ multiplex PCR, yet TCRdb's version contains in-frame clones alone and is incomplete. The sample carries roughly 380,000 clones, about 20% recorded once. Sample: naive CD4+ T cells from blood. The source is a woman between 18 and 30 years old in good health.

The V gene is TRBV7-3, the J gene TRBJ2-1; TRBD2 matches at 9 bases. Germline V lookup: CDR1 SGHTA, CDR2 FQGTGA. The J segment lost 4 bases and the V segment lost 5 bases, leaving 3 bases of the junction unmatched. The CDR3 has 14 residues. The CDR3 is CASSVSGGYNEQFF. The CDR3 nucleotides read TGTGCCAGCAGCGTTAGCGGGGGATACAATGAGCAGTTCTTC. Together with reference TRBV7-3 and TRBJ2-1, the CDR3 gives the full variable domain: GAGVSQTPSNKVTEKGKYVELRCDPISGHTALYWYRQSLGQGPEFLIYFQGTGAADDSGLPNDRFFAVRPEGSVSTLKIQRTERGDSAVYLCASSVSGGYNEQFFGPGTRLTVL.

The V gene is TRBV14, the J gene TRBJ2-7; no definite D call. Deletions cut 4 bases from V and 2 bases from J, with 12 bases between. Germline lookup yields CDR1 SGHDN and CDR2 FVKESK. The CDR3 totals 14 residues. The chain's CDR3 is CASSRSLGPYEQYF. Here the CDR3 DNA reads TGTGCCAGCAGCCGCTCGCTAGGTCCCTACGAGCAGTACTTC.